A selection of T cell receptor beta chains follows, all from one sample in a study of control samples from healthy donors and cancer patients. Assay used: immunoSEQ multiplex PCR; TCRdb lists only in-frame clones, some missing. The sample shows over 150,000 clones, 90% to 95% of them seen only once. Sequenced: blood. These receptors came from a man younger than 35 in good health. CDR3s include the opening cysteine and the closing phenylalanine or tryptophan. Fields, in order: D gene, J gene, V gene, clone size, CDR3 DNA, CDR3 protein. A D gene is named only where the DNA matches it firmly. A row's size may be missing; if present it is once, few, many or a size class.

d_call: .
j_call: TRBJ2-5
v_call: TRBV18
clone_size: .
cdr3_nt: TGTGCCAGCTCACCTTTCCCGGGACACAGCCAAGAGACCCAGTACTTC
cdr3_aa: CASSPFPGHSQETQYF

d_call: .
j_call: TRBJ1-2
v_call: TRBV5-1
clone_size: once
cdr3_nt: TGCGCCAGCAGCTTGGACAGTACTAACTATGGCTACACCTTC
cdr3_aa: CASSLDSTNYGYTF

d_call: .
j_call: TRBJ1-4
v_call: TRBV7-8
clone_size: .
cdr3_nt: TGTGCCAGCAGCCTTCCGACCGGGACGGGGAATGAAAAACTGTTTTTT
cdr3_aa: CASSLPTGTGNEKLFF

d_call: .
j_call: TRBJ2-3
v_call: TRBV24-1
clone_size: .
cdr3_nt: TGTGCCACCAGTGAGTCCGGGGCTGGGTCGGATACGCAGTATTTT
cdr3_aa: CATSESGAGSDTQYF

d_call: TRBD1
j_call: TRBJ1-4
v_call: TRBV5-1
clone_size: .
cdr3_nt: TGCGCCAGCAGCTTGGCTGGGACAGAGGAGGAAAAACTGTTTTTT
cdr3_aa: CASSLAGTEEEKLFF

d_call: TRBD1
j_call: TRBJ1-2
v_call: TRBV3-1/TRBV3-2
clone_size: .
cdr3_nt: TGTGCCAGCAGCCCTACAGGGGGAGGATATGGCTACACCTTC
cdr3_aa: CASSPTGGGYGYTF

d_call: TRBD1
j_call: TRBJ1-2
v_call: TRBV7-3
clone_size: .
cdr3_nt: TGTGCCAGCAGCAGCGGACAGGGGCAGGGCTACACCTTC
cdr3_aa: CASSSGQGQGYTF

d_call: TRBD1
j_call: TRBJ2-4
v_call: TRBV6-1
clone_size: .
cdr3_nt: TGTGCCAGCAGTGATCTGGCAGGGGGTGTAGACAAAAACATTCAGTACTTC
cdr3_aa: CASSDLAGGVDKNIQYF

d_call: .
j_call: TRBJ2-7
v_call: TRBV6-5
clone_size: few
cdr3_nt: TGTGCCAGCAGGGTAGGACAGTCCTCCTACGAGCAGTACTTC
cdr3_aa: CASRVGQSSYEQYF

d_call: .
j_call: TRBJ2-7
v_call: TRBV21-1
clone_size: once
cdr3_nt: TGTGCCAGCAGCAAATGCGTATGGGGACATCCCCTCAACTACGAGCAGTACTTC
cdr3_aa: CASSKCVWGHPLNYEQYF

d_call: .
j_call: TRBJ1-1
v_call: TRBV30
clone_size: .
cdr3_nt: TGTGCCTGGAGATCGGGGGGCAACACTGAAGCTTTCTTT
cdr3_aa: CAWRSGGNTEAFF

d_call: TRBD2
j_call: TRBJ2-1
v_call: TRBV25-1
clone_size: once
cdr3_nt: TGTGCCAGCAGTGAACCTAGCGGCCATTACAATGAGCAGTTCTTC
cdr3_aa: CASSEPSGHYNEQFF

d_call: .
j_call: TRBJ1-1
v_call: TRBV11-3
clone_size: .
cdr3_nt: TGTGCCAGCAGCTTAGCAGGAGGGAACACTGAAGCTTTCTTT
cdr3_aa: CASSLAGGNTEAFF

d_call: .
j_call: TRBJ1-2
v_call: TRBV9
clone_size: .
cdr3_nt: TGTGCCAGCAGCACCCGGAGGGACAACCTCTATGGCTACACCTTC
cdr3_aa: CASSTRRDNLYGYTF

d_call: .
j_call: TRBJ2-2
v_call: TRBV5-1
clone_size: .
cdr3_nt: TGCGCCAGCAGCTCCCGGGGCAACAGTCCCGGGGAGCTGTTTTTT
cdr3_aa: CASSSRGNSPGELFF

d_call: TRBD1
j_call: TRBJ1-6
v_call: TRBV3-1/TRBV3-2
clone_size: .
cdr3_nt: TGTGCCAGCAGCCAAGACGGGACAGCTTTCGACTCACCCCTCCACTTT
cdr3_aa: CASSQDGTAFDSPLHF

d_call: .
j_call: TRBJ1-2
v_call: TRBV30
clone_size: .
cdr3_nt: TGTGCCTTAGGACGGGATAACTATGGCTACACCTTC
cdr3_aa: CALGRDNYGYTF

d_call: TRBD1
j_call: TRBJ1-3
v_call: TRBV18
clone_size: .
cdr3_nt: TGTGCCAGCTCACCCCCGGACAGGGCAGGAAACACCATATATTTT
cdr3_aa: CASSPPDRAGNTIYF

d_call: TRBD2
j_call: TRBJ2-7
v_call: TRBV5-5
clone_size: .
cdr3_nt: TGTGCCAGCAACCGGGAGGGGACCTACGAGCAGTACTTC
cdr3_aa: CASNREGTYEQYF

d_call: TRBD1
j_call: TRBJ2-5
v_call: TRBV5-1
clone_size: once
cdr3_nt: TGCGCCAGCAGCTTGGGTAGGACAGGGGGAGGAGAGACCCAGTACTTC
cdr3_aa: CASSLGRTGGGETQYF

d_call: TRBD1
j_call: TRBJ2-2
v_call: TRBV4-1
clone_size: .
cdr3_nt: TGCGCCAGCAGCCAAGATGGGTACCGGGGGACAGGGAACACCGGGGAGCTGTTTTTT
cdr3_aa: CASSQDGYRGTGNTGELFF

d_call: .
j_call: TRBJ2-7
v_call: TRBV6-6
clone_size: once
cdr3_nt: TGTGCCAGCAGTTACGGCAGGCCCTACGAGCAGTACTTC
cdr3_aa: CASSYGRPYEQYF

d_call: .
j_call: TRBJ1-6
v_call: TRBV11-2
clone_size: .
cdr3_nt: TGTGCCAGCAGCTTTGCTATGAGTTCACCCCTCCACTTT
cdr3_aa: CASSFAMSSPLHF

d_call: .
j_call: TRBJ1-1
v_call: TRBV19
clone_size: .
cdr3_nt: TGTGCCAGTAGGAGGTTTTTGCGGAACACTGAAGCTTTCTTT
cdr3_aa: CASRRFLRNTEAFF

d_call: .
j_call: TRBJ2-7
v_call: TRBV12-5
clone_size: .
cdr3_nt: TGTGCTAGTGGTCCGCCCGAACAGGTTCTTACCTACGAGCAGTACTTC
cdr3_aa: CASGPPEQVLTYEQYF

d_call: .
j_call: TRBJ1-1
v_call: TRBV5-4
clone_size: .
cdr3_nt: TGTGCCAGCAGCATTTCAGGGGTTGGGACTGAAGCTTTCTTT
cdr3_aa: CASSISGVGTEAFF

d_call: .
j_call: TRBJ1-1
v_call: TRBV5-1
clone_size: .
cdr3_nt: TGCGCCAGCAGTTTAATGGGCCAGAACACTGAAGCTTTCTTT
cdr3_aa: CASSLMGQNTEAFF

d_call: .
j_call: TRBJ2-7
v_call: TRBV18
clone_size: .
cdr3_nt: TGCGCCAGCTCCTCTCGAGAACTTAAGGTTCGCTACGAGCAGTACTTC
cdr3_aa: CASSSRELKVRYEQYF

d_call: .
j_call: TRBJ2-1
v_call: TRBV19
clone_size: .
cdr3_nt: TGTGCCAGCGGGACTTCCCTTAACTCCTACAATGAGCAGTTCTTC
cdr3_aa: CASGTSLNSYNEQFF

d_call: TRBD1
j_call: TRBJ1-2
v_call: TRBV6-1
clone_size: .
cdr3_nt: TGTGCCAGCAGTGAGTTGACAGGGGTCTATGGCTACACCTTC
cdr3_aa: CASSELTGVYGYTF

d_call: TRBD1
j_call: TRBJ2-5
v_call: TRBV12-5
clone_size: .
cdr3_nt: TGTGCTAGTGGTTTCCTTTGGGGACAGCATCAAGAGACCCAGTACTTC
cdr3_aa: CASGFLWGQHQETQYF

d_call: .
j_call: TRBJ2-3
v_call: TRBV5-1
clone_size: once
cdr3_nt: TGCGCCAGCAGCTTGGGAGGGGAAGATACGCAGTATTTT
cdr3_aa: CASSLGGEDTQYF

d_call: TRBD1
j_call: TRBJ2-3
v_call: TRBV9
clone_size: .
cdr3_nt: TGTGCCAGCAGTACGCAGGGGGCAGATACGCAGTATTTT
cdr3_aa: CASSTQGADTQYF

d_call: .
j_call: TRBJ1-1
v_call: TRBV2
clone_size: once
cdr3_nt: TGTGCCAGCAGTTTCTACCAGGTTGAAGCTTTCTTT
cdr3_aa: CASSFYQVEAFF

d_call: TRBD1
j_call: TRBJ1-6
v_call: TRBV19
clone_size: .
cdr3_nt: TGTGCCAGTAGTATCCAGGACAGGCTCAATTCACCCCTCCACTTT
cdr3_aa: CASSIQDRLNSPLHF

d_call: .
j_call: TRBJ1-5
v_call: TRBV27
clone_size: .
cdr3_nt: TGTGCCAGCAGTTTTTTTGGGGAACCCCAGCATTTT
cdr3_aa: CASSFFGEPQHF

d_call: .
j_call: TRBJ1-2
v_call: TRBV30
clone_size: .
cdr3_nt: TGTGCCTCCCAGACCGCCCAGGAGGGCTACACCTTC
cdr3_aa: CASQTAQEGYTF

d_call: .
j_call: TRBJ1-4
v_call: TRBV4-2
clone_size: .
cdr3_nt: TGTGCCAGCAGCCAAGACGGGGTAGACGGTGAAAAACTGTTTTTT
cdr3_aa: CASSQDGVDGEKLFF

d_call: TRBD1
j_call: TRBJ2-7
v_call: TRBV30
clone_size: .
cdr3_nt: TGTGCCTTGGAGATGGGACAGGGGGTCTCCTACGAGCAGTACTTC
cdr3_aa: CALEMGQGVSYEQYF

d_call: TRBD1
j_call: TRBJ1-2
v_call: TRBV5-6
clone_size: .
cdr3_nt: TGTGCCAGCAACAAGGGGACAGCGGATTATGGCTACACCTTC
cdr3_aa: CASNKGTADYGYTF

d_call: TRBD1
j_call: TRBJ1-2
v_call: TRBV5-1
clone_size: .
cdr3_nt: TGCGCCAGCAGCTCGAGGACAGGGAACTATGGCTACACCTTC
cdr3_aa: CASSSRTGNYGYTF

d_call: TRBD2
j_call: TRBJ2-1
v_call: TRBV3-1/TRBV3-2
clone_size: .
cdr3_nt: TGTGCCAGCAACCTCCTCACCGGGACTAGCGGGGGGGCCAATGAGCAGTTCTTC
cdr3_aa: CASNLLTGTSGGANEQFF

d_call: .
j_call: TRBJ1-6
v_call: TRBV29-1
clone_size: .
cdr3_nt: TGCAGCGTTCAGTGGGGGTCCCGAGATTCACCCCTCCACTTT
cdr3_aa: CSVQWGSRDSPLHF

d_call: TRBD2
j_call: TRBJ2-2
v_call: TRBV5-1
clone_size: .
cdr3_nt: TGCGCCAGCAGCTTGACTAGCGGGACCCCCACCGGGGAGCTGTTTTTT
cdr3_aa: CASSLTSGTPTGELFF

d_call: TRBD2
j_call: TRBJ2-7
v_call: TRBV20-1
clone_size: .
cdr3_nt: TGCAGTGCTAGTTGGACGGACGGGAGGAACGAGCAGTACTTC
cdr3_aa: CSASWTDGRNEQYF

d_call: TRBD2
j_call: TRBJ2-3
v_call: TRBV24-1
clone_size: .
cdr3_nt: TGTGCCACCAGTGACCCCGGGACTAGCGGATACACAGATACGCAGTATTTT
cdr3_aa: CATSDPGTSGYTDTQYF

d_call: .
j_call: TRBJ1-4
v_call: TRBV18
clone_size: .
cdr3_nt: TGTGCCAGCTCACAAGCAAATGAAAAACTGTTTTTT
cdr3_aa: CASSQANEKLFF

d_call: TRBD2
j_call: TRBJ2-2
v_call: TRBV10-2
clone_size: .
cdr3_nt: TGCGCCAGCACTAGGACTAGCGGCACCGGGGAGCTGTTTTTT
cdr3_aa: CASTRTSGTGELFF

d_call: .
j_call: TRBJ2-7
v_call: TRBV5-6
clone_size: .
cdr3_nt: TGTGCCAGCAGACAGGGAGACGAGCAGTACTTC
cdr3_aa: CASRQGDEQYF

d_call: .
j_call: TRBJ2-7
v_call: TRBV5-1
clone_size: .
cdr3_nt: TGCGCCAGCAGCTTGGGTAGCGTAGCCTACGAGCAGTACTTC
cdr3_aa: CASSLGSVAYEQYF

d_call: .
j_call: TRBJ1-3
v_call: TRBV18
clone_size: once
cdr3_nt: TGTGCCAGCTCACCACCTAATAAACAGCTCTTTTCCACCATATATTTT
cdr3_aa: CASSPPNKQLFSTIYF

d_call: .
j_call: TRBJ2-7
v_call: TRBV5-4
clone_size: .
cdr3_nt: TGTGCCAGCAGCCTGTTGGACAGCTCCTACGAGCAGTACTTC
cdr3_aa: CASSLLDSSYEQYF

d_call: .
j_call: TRBJ1-3
v_call: TRBV9
clone_size: .
cdr3_nt: TGTGCCAGCTCGCAGGAGGCAACGGCTGGAAACACCATATATTTT
cdr3_aa: CASSQEATAGNTIYF

d_call: .
j_call: TRBJ1-2
v_call: TRBV25-1
clone_size: .
cdr3_nt: TGTGCCAGCAGAGGGTTGATGCGGGGCTACACCTTC
cdr3_aa: CASRGLMRGYTF

d_call: TRBD2
j_call: TRBJ2-2
v_call: TRBV25-1
clone_size: .
cdr3_nt: TGTGCCAGCAGTGGGAGCGGGGGGGCAAACGGGGAGCTGTTTTTT
cdr3_aa: CASSGSGGANGELFF

d_call: .
j_call: TRBJ1-2
v_call: TRBV30
clone_size: .
cdr3_nt: TGTGCCTGGAGCCAATACAGGGTTAACTATGGCTACACCTTC
cdr3_aa: CAWSQYRVNYGYTF

d_call: TRBD2
j_call: TRBJ2-2
v_call: TRBV12-5
clone_size: .
cdr3_nt: TGTGCTAGTGGTTTGGGACTAGCGGACACCGGGGAGCTGTTTTTT
cdr3_aa: CASGLGLADTGELFF